This record concerns one T cell receptor beta chain sequence. J was trimmed by 0 bases and V by 2 bases; bases with no gene match: 3. Germline values: CDR1 GTSNPN, CDR2 SVGIG (reference sequence). The CDR3 has 15 amino acids. This sample is drawn from a study of blood T cell repertoires in COVID-19. Original methodology: Estimation of nucleated cell counts relied on the amplification of reference gene primers. Assay used: immunoSEQ multiplex PCR; TCRdb lists only in-frame clones, some missing. V, J and clone size were drawn from that table, and D and trimming were deduced from the DNA. The profile covers 150,000 or so clones, with approximately 79% appearing a single time and less than 3% taken by the ten largest. Those who participated ranged in age from roughly 18 to 90 years and resided in about 24 US areas. Donors in Cohort 3 who had recovered were those with two negative PCRs, healthcare professional clearance, or resolution of their symptoms.

The source of this sequence is a woman in her fifties or sixties who had recovered from COVID-19. The chain recombines TRBV30 with TRBJ2-3, with 9 bases matching TRBD2. The sample taken for sequencing was PBMCs or T cells enriched from blood (not recorded which). CDR3 region: CAWSRLAESTDTQYF. The CDR3 DNA reads as TGTGCCTGGAGTAGACTAGCGGAGAGCACAGATACGCAGTATTTT.